This T cell receptor (beta chain) was recorded in a study of T cell responses to AZD1222 COVID-19 vaccine. With regard to this clone: Its target is unknown.

Overall study findings and caveats: Every sample of the repertoires postdated the peak T cell response. Reportedly, nearly half of unique spike TCRs recognized epitopes outside B.1.351/B.1.1.7 mutations.

Assay used: immunoSEQ multiplex PCR; TCRdb lists only in-frame clones, some missing. The profile covers 95,000 to 150,000 clones, with just over 90% appearing a single time and roughly 7.8% taken by the ten largest. CDR3 length: 18 residues. Trimming at V came to 0 bases and at J to 2 bases, leaving 4 bases not matched to a gene. In germline, CDR1 is SGHTA, CDR2 FQGNSA. This rearrangement joins TRBV7-2 to TRBJ2-1, with TRBD2 identical over 13 bases. The TCR sequence derives from an adult in good health. Material: peripheral blood, obtained on day 0 of AZD1222 vaccination. Here the CDR3 DNA reads TGTGCCAGCAGCTTAGCGTCCGGGACTAGCGGGGCCTACAATGAGCAGTTCTTC. As protein: CASSLASGTSGAYNEQFF.